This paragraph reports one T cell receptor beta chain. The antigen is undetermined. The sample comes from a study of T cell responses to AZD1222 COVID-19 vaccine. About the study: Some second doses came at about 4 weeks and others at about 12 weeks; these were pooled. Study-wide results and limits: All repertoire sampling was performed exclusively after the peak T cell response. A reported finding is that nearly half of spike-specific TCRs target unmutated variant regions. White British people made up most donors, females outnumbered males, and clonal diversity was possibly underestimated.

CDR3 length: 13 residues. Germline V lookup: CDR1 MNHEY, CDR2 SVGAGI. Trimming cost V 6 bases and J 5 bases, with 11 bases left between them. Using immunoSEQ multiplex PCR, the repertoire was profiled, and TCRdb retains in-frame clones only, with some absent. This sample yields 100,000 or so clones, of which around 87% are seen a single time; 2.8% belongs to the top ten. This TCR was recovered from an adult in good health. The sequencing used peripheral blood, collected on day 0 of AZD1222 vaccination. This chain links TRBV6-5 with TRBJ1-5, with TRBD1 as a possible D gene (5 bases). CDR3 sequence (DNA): TGTGCCAGCAGACGGCAGGGTGATCAGCCCCAGCATTTT. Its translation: CASRRQGDQPQHF.